This section outlines one TCR beta chain sequence together with its context. Clones were sequenced by immunoSEQ multiplex PCR, and TCRdb holds only the in-frame ones, with some missing. This repertoire shows about 38,000 clones, just over 90% found once; its top ten account for 0.3% to 0.4%. The V gene end was trimmed by 1 base and the J gene end by 8 bases; junction bases not matched to a gene: 9. CDR3 length equals 16 residues. The germline gives CDR1 MDHEN, CDR2 SYDVKM. This sample is part of a study of T cell changes during pregnancy in multiple sclerosis. The TCR was taken from a female donor in good health, enrolled as a control in a pregnancy study. The sequences come from CD4+ T cells from peripheral blood mononuclear cells, collected in the third trimester of pregnancy. This sequence joins TRBV28 and TRBJ1-4, with 8 bases aligning to TRBD1. DNA for the CDR3: TGTGCCAGCAGTTTATCCCCCGGGACAGGAGGAGAAAAACTGTTTTTT. Amino acid sequence: CASSLSPGTGGEKLFF. Using reference TRBV28 and TRBJ1-4 for the parts outside the CDR3, the full variable domain is DVKVTQSSRYLVKRTGEKVFLECVQDMDHENMFWYRQDPGLGLRLIYFSYDVKMKEKGDIPEGYSVSREKKERFSLILESASTNQTSMYLCASSLSPGTGGEKLFFGSGTQLSVL.